These T cell receptor beta chains were read from a single sample in a study of regulatory and conventional T cells in RAG deficiency. Some clones are missing from TCRdb's copy, which holds only in-frame ones; the method was immunoSEQ multiplex PCR. The sample records tens of thousands of clones, 75% to 90% being singletons. This same sample was also taken into another study, of regulatory T cells.

The sample comprised CD8+ T cells sorted from blood. The receptor source for this set is a human donor in good health. CDR3s include the opening cysteine and the closing phenylalanine or tryptophan. The order of the fields is J gene, D gene, clone size, V gene, CDR3 protein, CDR3 DNA. A D gene is named only where the DNA matches it firmly. Only part of the rows carry a size: once, few, many, or a class if the clone is expanded.

TRBJ2-7 TRBD1 NA TRBV6-5 CASSGEGGTGIHF TGTGCCAGCAGCGGAGAAGGGGGGACAGGGATACACTTC
TRBJ1-1 NA NA TRBV7-9 CASSPERGLNTEAFF TGTGCCAGCAGCCCCGAAAGAGGGTTGAACACTGAAGCTTTCTTT
TRBJ1-4 TRBD1 NA TRBV5-4 CASSTDRGGEKLFF TGTGCCAGCAGCACCGACAGGGGAGGTGAAAAACTGTTTTTT
TRBJ2-5 TRBD1 NA TRBV15 CATADRTQETQYF TGTGCCACCGCGGACAGGACACAAGAGACCCAGTACTTC
TRBJ1-5 TRBD1 NA TRBV19 CASSYRGNSNQPQHF TGTGCCAGTAGTTACAGGGGAAATAGCAATCAGCCCCAGCATTTT
TRBJ1-3 NA NA TRBV5-6 CASQGFSGNTIYF TGTGCCAGCCAAGGTTTTTCTGGAAACACCATATATTTT
TRBJ1-2 TRBD1 NA TRBV11-3 CASSLDLDRDDGYTF TGTGCCAGCAGCTTAGATTTGGACAGGGATGATGGCTACACCTTC
TRBJ2-2 TRBD1 NA TRBV6-1 CASRNRGAMTGELFF TGTGCCAGCAGGAACAGGGGGGCGATGACCGGGGAGCTGTTTTTT
TRBJ1-1 NA NA TRBV27 CASSSWTDFTDTEAFF TGTGCCAGCAGTTCCTGGACAGATTTCACCGATACTGAAGCTTTCTTT
TRBJ1-1 NA NA TRBV28 CASSQQGLNTEAFF TGTGCCAGCAGCCAACAGGGCCTGAACACTGAAGCTTTCTTT
TRBJ2-7 NA NA TRBV5-1 CASSLEASGYDEQYF TGCGCCAGCAGCTTGGAGGCTTCAGGGTACGACGAGCAGTACTTC
TRBJ1-2 TRBD1 NA TRBV19 CASSPGQGVYGYTF TGTGCCAGTAGTCCTGGACAGGGGGTCTATGGCTACACCTTC
TRBJ1-1 NA once TRBV9 CASSPYGEGNTEAFF TGTGCCAGCAGCCCCTACGGGGAGGGTAACACTGAAGCTTTCTTT
TRBJ1-5 NA once TRBV27 CASRQGNQPQHF TGTGCCAGCCGACAGGGCAATCAGCCCCAGCATTTT
TRBJ1-1 NA NA TRBV6-4 CASRERGLLNTEAFF TGTGCCAGCAGGGAAAGGGGCCTGCTGAACACTGAAGCTTTCTTT
TRBJ2-7 NA NA TRBV7-3 CASSLASPGSAYEQYF TGTGCCAGCAGCTTAGCATCACCGGGCAGCGCCTACGAGCAGTACTTC
TRBJ1-6 NA NA TRBV4-1 CASSQDPRDGSPLHF TGCGCCAGCAGCCAAGATCCCAGGGACGGGTCACCCCTCCACTTT